This TCR beta chain was captured in a study of blood T cell repertoires in COVID-19. V was cut by 2 bases and J by 3 bases, with 16 bases left in between. The CDR3 has 16 residues. Germline CDR1 and CDR2: SEHNR and FQNEAQ (reference sequence). Assay: immunoSEQ multiplex PCR; the TCRdb copy retains only in-frame clones and omits some. The table includes roughly 230,000 clones, roughly 84% detected once. The sequence was obtained from a woman aged 45-60 years who had been exposed to COVID-19. Sequencing was carried out using PBMCs or T cells enriched from blood (not recorded which). The chain carries TRBV7-9 and TRBJ1-2; D uncertain. The DNA of the CDR3 is TGTGCCAGCAGCTTACTTGAGAGCTCCCCCGACTATGGCTACACCTTC. Translation: CASSLLESSPDYGYTF.